This entry lists 30 T cell receptor beta chains sequenced from one sample in a study of CD8+CD57+ T cells in acquired aplastic anemia. Patients sequenced had flow cytometry evidence of CD8+CD57+ cell expansion. The use of genomic DNA as template underpinned the TCR beta VDJ and CDR3 profiling. TCRdb processed the reads anew with MiXCR; each CDR3 protein has one entry. The table includes about 190,000 distinct CDR3 sequences, around 47% detected once. Material for sequencing was sorted CD4+, CD8+, or CD8+CD57+ T cells (not recorded which) from PBMCs. The receptors were sampled from a human donor with aplastic anemia.

The chain is built from TRBV5-1 and TRBJ2-7; D is possibly TRBD1 or TRBD2 (5 bases each). The V end lost 1 base, the J end lost 2 bases, and 13 bases lay between the germline ends. CDR3 length equals 15 residues. CDR1 SGHRS and CDR2 YFSETQ come from the germline V gene. The CDR3, as DNA: TGCGCCAGCAGCTTGAGAGGGGCAGCGGCCTACGAGCAGTACTTC. This sequence encodes CASSLRGAAAYEQYF.

This clonotype came up many times. V gene TRBV20-1 combines with J gene TRBJ1-4; TRBD1 matches 8 bases. Germline CDR1 is DFQATT and CDR2 is SNEGSKA (reference sequence). J lost 6 bases, V lost 6 bases, and 9 bases had no gene match. The CDR3 contains 14 residues. CDR3 residues: CSAPSPDRDEKLFF. CDR3 bases: TGCAGTGCCCCTTCGCCGGACAGGGATGAAAAACTGTTTTTT.

As concerns this clonotype: The conserved final phenylalanine or tryptophan is absent from the CDR3, which likely points to a read error. The gene calls are TRBV12-3 or TRBV12-4 and TRBJ2-7; 7 bases align to TRBD1. J lost 0 bases, V lost 5 bases, and 7 bases had no gene match. The CDR3 covers 15 residues. The DNA for the CDR3 is TGTGCCAGCAGTCTCACCGGGACAGTCTCCTACGAGCAGTACCTC. It codes for CASSLTGTVSYEQYL.

This chain connects TRBV7-8 to TRBJ1-1; 9 bases agree with TRBD1. Germline lookup yields CDR1 SGHVS and CDR2 FQNEAQ. The CDR3 has 16 amino acids. After removal of 5 bases from V and 8 bases from J, the junction contained 15 bases not matched to a gene. CDR3 residues: CASSEDFPGTGSEAFF. Here the CDR3 DNA reads TGTGCCAGCAGCGAAGACTTCCCCGGGACAGGGTCCGAAGCTTTCTTT.

This clonotype occurred many times. This sequence joins TRBV5-6 and TRBJ1-4, with D hard to call. The ends were cut back, 4 bases at V and 3 bases at J, with 7 bases in the middle. This CDR3 has 13 amino acids. The germline V gene has CDR1 SGHDT and CDR2 YYEEEE. The DNA of the CDR3 is TGTGCCAGCAGCGGCCGGGCTAATGAAAAACTGTTTTTT. This sequence encodes CASSGRANEKLFF.

The chain joins TRBV20-1 to TRBJ2-7, with D possibly TRBD2 on 5 matching bases. Germline values: CDR1 DFQATT, CDR2 SNEGSKA (reference sequence). V shed 7 bases and J shed 5 bases, with 15 bases lying between them. The CDR3 has 12 amino acids. In nucleotides, the CDR3 is TGCAGTGGCGGGCGAGGGCCCCACGAGCAGTACTTC. Translated, it gives CSGGRGPHEQYF.

This chain connects TRBV9 to TRBJ1-2; D remains unclear. Germline values: CDR1 SGDLS, CDR2 YYNGEE. Trimming pared 0 bases from V and 8 bases from J, leaving 8 bases between. This CDR3 is built from 12 residues. This CDR3 is CASSVGEQGYTF. Here the CDR3 DNA reads TGTGCCAGCAGCGTAGGAGAGCAGGGCTACACCTTC. The complete variable domain, with remaining parts taken from reference TRBV9 and TRBJ1-2, reads DSGVTQTPKHLITATGQRVTLRCSPRSGDLSVYWYQQSLDQGLQFLIQYYNGEERAKGNILERFSAQQFPDLHSELNLSSLELGDSALYFCASSVGEQGYTFGSGTRLTVV.

The CDR3 DNA is TGTGCCACCAGTGACCCAAACCGGGACAGGGTGACAGATACGCAGTATTTT. Translating it yields CATSDPNRDRVTDTQYF. This sequence joins TRBV24-1 and TRBJ2-3; 9 positions match TRBD1. Trimming cost V 4 bases and J 3 bases; bases outside gene matches: 10. CDR1 and CDR2 from the germline V gene are KGHDR and SFDVKD. The CDR3 loop spans 17 amino acids.

This clonotype showed up just once. The V gene is TRBV7-3, the J gene TRBJ1-1, with D perhaps matching TRBD1 (5 bases). The CDR3 extends over 13 amino acids. With 5 bases removed from V and 4 bases from J, the gap between germline ends came to 11 bases. CDR1 and CDR2 from the germline V gene are SGHTA and FQGTGA. This CDR3 is CASSAQVTTEAFF. The CDR3 nucleotides read TGTGCCAGCAGCGCACAGGTGACCACTGAAGCTTTCTTT.

V and J are TRBV4-1 and TRBJ2-5; TRBD2 aligns across 13 bases. Trimming took 4 bases from V and 3 from J; bases not matched to a gene: 5. CDR1 is MGHRA and CDR2 is YSYEKL in the germline V gene. The CDR3 sequence is 16 residues long. This CDR3 reads CASSLRLAGGKETQYF. In DNA, the CDR3 is TGCGCCAGCAGCCTAAGACTAGCGGGGGGAAAAGAGACCCAGTACTTC.

The rearrangement uses TRBV10-3 and TRBJ1-2; D possibly corresponds to TRBD1 (5 bases). The V end was cut by 4 bases, the J end by 8 bases, with 14 bases between. CDR1 and CDR2 (germline): ENHRY, SYGVKD. The CDR3 is made up of 13 amino acids. CDR3 DNA: TGTGCCATCAGTGTAGACGGGGCGAACGGCTACACCTTC. It yields the protein CAISVDGANGYTF.

Remarks on this clonotype: A read error may be the cause here, since a much bigger clone is one base away. The genes are TRBV7-9 and TRBJ2-5; D might be TRBD1 or TRBD2, each matching 5 bases. This CDR3 has 15 amino acids. CDR1 and CDR2 (germline): SEHNR, FQNEAQ (reference sequence). V dropped 4 bases and J dropped 7 bases, with 19 bases sitting between them. The CDR3 spells CASSSPGPSRVTQYF. CDR3 nucleotide sequence: TGTGCCAGCAGCTCGCCGGGACCTAGTAGGGTGACCCAGTACTTC.

This clonotype was counted ten times or more. The CDR3 DNA sequence: TGTGCCAGCAGTGGTGGAGTAGCCACCCTCTACAATGAGCAGTTCTTC. This translates into CASSGGVATLYNEQFF. The V gene is TRBV7-8, the J gene TRBJ2-1, with no clear D. Germline V gene lookup returns CDR1 SGHVS and CDR2 FQNEAQ. Trimming cost V 6 bases and J 3 bases, with 18 bases left between them. The CDR3 totals 16 residues.

This sequence joins TRBV5-1 and TRBJ2-1, with 10 bases matching TRBD2. With V trimmed by 3 bases and J by 8 bases, 11 bases remained unmatched. There are 16 residues in the CDR3. Germline loops: CDR1 SGHRS, CDR2 YFSETQ. The CDR3 nucleotides are TGCGCCAGCAGCTCCAAACCTAGCGGGGGATCGTATGAGCAGTTCTTC. Translated: CASSSKPSGGSYEQFF.

Regarding this clonotype: The germline gene is not matched at one end of the junction; a read error may be the cause. The J gene is TRBJ2-7, the V gene TRBV2; 7 bases align to TRBD1. The CDR3 covers 13 residues. Per germline, CDR1 SNHLY and CDR2 FYNNEI. CDR3 in DNA: TGTACCAGCAACACAGGGGTCCTCTACGAGCAGTACTTC. Its protein is CTSNTGVLYEQYF.

This chain connects TRBV25-1 to TRBJ2-5; no firm D call. Trimming took off 4 bases at V and 4 bases at J, with 25 bases between the two ends. This CDR3 contains 18 residues. CDR1 is MGHDK, CDR2 SYGVNS, per germline. Written as DNA, the CDR3 is TGTGCCAGCAGTGGCCCAAGGTCCCCATTGTTAAGTCGAGAGACCCAGTACTTC. Encoded protein: CASSGPRSPLLSRETQYF.

J is TRBJ2-3 and V is TRBV20-1, with TRBD2 identical over 10 bases. The CDR3 sequence is 14 residues long. In germline, CDR1 is DFQATT, CDR2 SNEGSKA (reference sequence). V lost 7 bases to trimming and J lost 2 bases; unmatched junction nucleotides: 6. CDR3 in DNA: TGCAGTGTTGTAGCGGGAGGACCCACAGATACGCAGTATTTT. Protein product: CSVVAGGPTDTQYF.

Remarks on this clonotype: A much larger clone lies a single base off, so this may be a read error. The rearrangement links TRBV5-1 to TRBJ1-1; the match to TRBD1 covers 7 bases. Germline-derived CDR1 and CDR2 are SGHRS and YFSETQ. The CDR3 has 14 residues. The CDR3 region is CAGSNQAGGTEAFF. The CDR3 DNA follows: TGCGCCGGCAGCAATCAGGCAGGGGGCACTGAAGCTTTCTTT.

The chain is built from TRBV14 and TRBJ2-1; 11 nucleotides agree with TRBD2. The CDR3 length is 15 residues. Trimming removed 4 bases from V and 7 bases from J; junction bases left unmatched: 6. Germline V CDR1 and CDR2: SGHDN, FVKESK. In DNA form, the CDR3 reads TGTGCCAGCAGCCCCCTAGCGGGAGGCGTAAATGAGCAGTTCTTC. Protein: CASSPLAGGVNEQFF.

V and J are TRBV20-1 and TRBJ2-7; TRBD1 matches at 8 bases. This CDR3 comprises 15 residues. The V gene's germline CDR1 is DFQATT and CDR2 SNEGSKA (reference sequence). V lost 1 base and J lost 5; bases outside the gene matches: 10. DNA for the CDR3: TGCAGTGCTAGAGGCCTCGGACAGGGCCTGGACGAGCAGTACTTC. Protein: CSARGLGQGLDEQYF.

This clonotype has at least ten counts. The chain has TRBV29-1 and TRBJ1-4; tentatively, D is TRBD1 (5 bases). In germline, CDR1 is SQVTM, CDR2 ANQGSEA. Between the trimmed V and J ends, which lost 4 bases and 8 bases, there was a span of 17 bases. The length of the CDR3 is 14 residues. CDR3 residues: CSVADSPGWEKLFF. DNA of the CDR3: TGCAGCGTTGCCGACAGTCCAGGTTGGGAAAAACTGTTTTTT.

V and J are TRBV2 and TRBJ2-5; D is uncertain. This CDR3 spans 11 amino acids. Germline CDR1 is SNHLY and CDR2 is FYNNEI. With 4 bases removed from V and 5 bases from J, the gap between germline ends came to 5 bases. CDR3 in DNA: TGTGCCAGCAGTGTCAAGGAGACCCAGTACTTC. Translating gives CASSVKETQYF.

J is TRBJ2-2 and V is TRBV4-2, with 10 bases lining up with TRBD2. This CDR3 has 19 amino acids. CDR1 is LGHNA, CDR2 YNFKEQ, per germline. The ends lost 0 bases at V and 1 base at J; junction bases unmatched: 8. The CDR3 reads CASSQDSLAGVKNTGELFF. CDR3 coding DNA: TGTGCCAGCAGCCAAGATTCCCTAGCGGGAGTGAAGAACACCGGGGAGCTGTTTTTT.

The CDR3 DNA is TGCAGCGTTGTGATAGGCACTGAAGCTTTCTTT. Its protein is CSVVIGTEAFF. The genes are TRBV29-1 and TRBJ1-1; D gene uncertain. With 4 bases removed from V and 4 bases from J, the gap between germline ends came to 7 bases. Germline V CDR1 and CDR2: SQVTM, ANQGSEA. The CDR3 runs 11 residues.

The chain has TRBV18 and TRBJ1-2; no firm D call. The CDR3 contains 14 residues. V lost 3 bases and J 3 bases, leaving 11 bases between the germline ends. The germline V gene has CDR1 KGHSH and CDR2 LQKENI. The CDR3 loop is CASSPGNPDYGYTF. The CDR3 region has the DNA TGTGCCAGCTCACCTGGTAACCCCGACTATGGCTACACCTTC.

This clonotype was seen a few times. The chain employs TRBV19 and TRBJ2-1; D is unclear. This CDR3 contains 9 residues. The germline V gene encodes CDR1 LNHDA and CDR2 SQIVND (reference sequence). The V end was cut by 5 bases, the J end by 15 bases, with 8 bases between. CDR3 in DNA: TGTGCCAGTAGTCATACCCCGTTCTTC. It is translated as CASSHTPFF.

The rearrangement joins TRBV6-1 to TRBJ2-7, with D maybe TRBD2 (5 bases). The CDR3 covers 12 residues. Germline V lookup: CDR1 MNHNS, CDR2 SASEGT. Trimming removed 10 bases from V and 2 bases from J, with 12 bases in between. The CDR3 DNA is TGTGCCACCCGGAGGAGTACCTACGAGCAGTACTTC. This translates into CATRRSTYEQYF.

This clonotype has only a few counts. Because it lacks the conserved phenylalanine or tryptophan at the end, this CDR3 is likely a read error. This chain uses TRBV5-1 with TRBJ2-3; TRBD2 aligns across 8 bases. Trimming removed 4 bases from V and 3 bases from J; junction bases left unmatched: 4. Germline V gene lookup returns CDR1 SGHRS and CDR2 YFSETQ. This CDR3 contains 14 residues. This chain's CDR3 is CASSREGTTDTQYL. DNA for the CDR3: TGCGCCAGCAGCCGGGAGGGAACTACAGATACGCAGTATCTT.

This clonotype occurred many times. This sequence joins TRBV24-1 and TRBJ2-1, with D perhaps assigned TRBD1 or TRBD2 (6 bases each). Germline V gene sequence: CDR1 KGHDR, CDR2 SFDVKD. Trimming left V 6 bases short and J 4 bases short, with 12 bases between. This CDR3 is built from 14 residues. The CDR3 DNA reads as TGTGCCACCAGTCAAGGAGGGGGTTACAATGAGCAGTTCTTC. This gives the protein CATSQGGGYNEQFF.

V is TRBV11-2 and J is TRBJ1-2, with 12 positions matching TRBD1. Trimming removed 0 bases from V and 4 bases from J; junction bases left unmatched: 6. The CDR3 is 17 amino acids. The germline V gene encodes CDR1 SGHAT and CDR2 FQNNGV. CDR3 in amino acids: CASSLDGTGGFGYGYTF. The CDR3 region has the DNA TGTGCCAGCAGCTTAGATGGGACAGGGGGCTTTGGCTATGGCTACACCTTC.